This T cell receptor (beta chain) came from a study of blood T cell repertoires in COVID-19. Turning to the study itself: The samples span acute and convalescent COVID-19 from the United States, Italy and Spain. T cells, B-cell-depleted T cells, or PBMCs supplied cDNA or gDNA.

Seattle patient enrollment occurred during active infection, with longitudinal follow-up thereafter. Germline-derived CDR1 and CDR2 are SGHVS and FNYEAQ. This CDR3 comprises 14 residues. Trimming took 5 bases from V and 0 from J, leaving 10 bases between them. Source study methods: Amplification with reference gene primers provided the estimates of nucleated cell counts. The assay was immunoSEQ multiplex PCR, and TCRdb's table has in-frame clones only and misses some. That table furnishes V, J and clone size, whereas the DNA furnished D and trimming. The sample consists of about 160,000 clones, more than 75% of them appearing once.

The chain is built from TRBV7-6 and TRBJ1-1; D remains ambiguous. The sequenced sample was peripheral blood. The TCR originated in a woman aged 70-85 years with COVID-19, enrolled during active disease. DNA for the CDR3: TGTGCCAGCAGCATCACAAACATGAACACTGAAGCTTTCTTT. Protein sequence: CASSITNMNTEAFF.